The rows below give T cell receptor beta chains drawn from one sample of a study of T cells after yellow fever vaccination. TCRdb re-called the 5' RACE reads with MiXCR, one entry per CDR3 protein. Here the sample spans about 250,000 distinct CDR3 sequences, roughly 3.7% being singletons. The source material was PBMCs, sampled 15 days after the yellow fever booster vaccination. The origin of the receptors is a young man who received the YFV17D yellow fever vaccine. Both conserved end residues are part of each CDR3.

TRBJ2-3 TRBV5-4 CASSFPEITDTQYF
TRBJ1-1 TRBV29-1 CSVGDGEAFF
TRBJ1-1 TRBV20-1 CSARGTGGDTEAFF
TRBJ2-2 TRBV5-6 CASREWGGLNTGELFF
TRBJ1-2 TRBV7-2 CASSLLDRGGYTF
TRBJ1-5 TRBV7-6 CASSPPVQPQHF
TRBJ1-1 TRBV7-2 CASSPLGPEAFF
TRBJ2-3 TRBV20-1 CSPREGLNTQYF
TRBJ1-1 TRBV20-1 CSARDLGNGPEAFF
TRBJ2-1 TRBV7-9 CASSLGTSGGNEQFF
TRBJ1-3 TRBV10-3 CAIRPTRPGNTIYF
TRBJ2-5 TRBV10-3 CATRGTVQETQYF
TRBJ1-2 TRBV6-6 CASSYSYRAPRYGYTF
TRBJ1-1 TRBV6-2/TRBV6-3 CASSAGGENTEAFF
TRBJ1-6 TRBV4-3 CASSQAGRRSPLHF
TRBJ2-7 TRBV7-8 CASSRGTVLSYEQYF
TRBJ1-1 TRBV5-1 CASSQGTPVTEAFF
TRBJ1-2 TRBV3-1 CASSQLGNYGYTF
TRBJ2-3 TRBV7-9 CASSLVAGATDTQYF
TRBJ2-5 TRBV30 CAWGSGGPGETQYF
TRBJ1-5 TRBV7-4 CASSLGSAGDNQPQHF
TRBJ2-3 TRBV20-1 CSARALHGGAGTDTQYF
TRBJ1-1 TRBV6-5 CASSSTTGAVTEAFF
TRBJ2-5 TRBV4-1 CASSQTGQEKETQYF
TRBJ1-1 TRBV6-5 CASSLRQGRETFF
TRBJ1-5 TRBV7-3 CASSLNNGTETSLSNQPQHF
TRBJ1-1 TRBV6-6 CASSYQQRAFF
TRBJ2-7 TRBV23-1 CASSQIGGHSYEQYF
TRBJ2-3 TRBV29-1 CSPRLAGFTDTQYF
TRBJ1-5 TRBV7-8 CASSLEGRAQPQHF
TRBJ1-5 TRBV7-9 CASSLGWGEDQPQHF
TRBJ2-2 TRBV5-4 CASSPDSSIGELFF
TRBJ1-5 TRBV11-2 CASSYLPTEGQPQHF
TRBJ2-1 TRBV7-2 CASSSPVRGPGNSYNEQFF
TRBJ2-5 TRBV5-6 CASSLYRETQYF
TRBJ1-2 TRBV5-1 CASSLADLGRGGYGYTF
TRBJ2-5 TRBV2 CASSEALRETQYF
TRBJ1-5 TRBV15 CATSRADRDQPQHF
TRBJ1-1 TRBV9 CASSARPNTEAFF
TRBJ2-1 TRBV7-9 CASIPRAGDEQFF
TRBJ2-5 TRBV7-2 CASSAVGGVSQETQYF
TRBJ1-2 TRBV29-1 CSAGQGTIYGYTF
TRBJ2-1 TRBV20-1 CSARPNGPSGDSYNEQFF
TRBJ2-7 TRBV11-2 CASSLDYFSSYEQYF
TRBJ1-5 TRBV27 CASSVLGVSNQPQHF
TRBJ2-2 TRBV12-3/TRBV12-4 CASSLYVGGPRELFF
TRBJ1-2 TRBV5-5 CASNRPGDHGYTF
TRBJ1-4 TRBV24-1 CATSDPRATGGTNEKLFF
TRBJ2-3 TRBV5-1 CASSAGTRHGTDTQYF
TRBJ2-5 TRBV7-6 CASTEMGIRQETQYF
TRBJ2-1 TRBV5-1 CASSPLTSGGVGSSDEQFF
TRBJ1-3 TRBV5-5 CASSLAAMSEGNTIYF
TRBJ2-2 TRBV24-1 CATSDVQGNTGELFF